The 7 T cell receptor beta chains below were found in one sample sequenced in a study of T cells in Graves' hyperthyroidism and ophthalmopathy. RNA transcripts served as the template for amplifying TCR beta CDR3 regions. With the HTBI primer set, the TCR CDR3 went through a first round of RT-PCR. Each CDR3 protein gets one entry after TCRdb re-called the multiplex PCR reads with MiXCR. The data contain about 560,000 distinct CDR3 sequences, around 13% of them singletons. Input material: blood. The receptors shown here come from a woman in her 40s with Graves' hyperthyroidism.

The V call is TRBV20-1, the J call TRBJ2-3; TRBD2 matches at 10 bases. Unmatched junction bases numbered 8, after V lost 0 bases and J lost 8 bases. Germline assignment: CDR1 DFQATT and CDR2 SNEGSKA (reference sequence). CDR3 length: 15 residues. The CDR3 here is CSARDAIAGGATQYF. The CDR3 nucleotides are TGCAGTGCTAGAGATGCGATAGCGGGAGGAGCTACGCAGTATTTT.

Ten or more counts support this clonotype. The chain has TRBV28 and TRBJ1-1; D is unresolved. The V and J ends lost 2 bases and 7 bases respectively, with 8 bases between them. Per the germline V gene, CDR1 is MDHEN and CDR2 is SYDVKM. This CDR3 is built from 12 residues. DNA of the CDR3: TGTGCCAGCAGTTTAGCGGCAAATGAAGCTTTCTTT. This translates into CASSLAANEAFF.

This clonotype was counted at least ten times. This sequence joins TRBV10-3 and TRBJ2-7, with D hard to call. The CDR3 is 13 residues long. V dropped 6 bases and J dropped 3 bases, with 12 bases sitting between them. Per germline, CDR1 ENHRY and CDR2 SYGVKD. CDR3 DNA: TGTGCCATCAGCATTCTCGACGGCTACGAGCAGTACTTC. Its protein is CAISILDGYEQYF.

This clonotype was counted ten times or more. The rearrangement uses TRBV24-1 and TRBJ2-2, with a tentative D call TRBD2 (6 bases). The germline V gene has CDR1 KGHDR and CDR2 SFDVKD. With 4 bases removed from V and 0 bases from J, the gap between germline ends came to 11 bases. The CDR3 runs to 16 residues. CDR3 sequence reads: CATSDPGDANTGELFF. For the CDR3, the DNA is TGTGCCACCAGTGACCCGGGAGACGCGAACACCGGGGAGCTGTTTTTT.

This clonotype occurred many times. The chain uses TRBV30 and TRBJ1-1, with D possibly TRBD1 on 5 matching bases. From germline, CDR1 is GTSNPN and CDR2 SVGIG (reference sequence). The CDR3 sequence is 14 residues long. Trimming removed 0 bases at V and 0 bases at J, with 8 bases between. The CDR3 DNA follows: TGTGCCTGGAGTGTTAGGGGTATGAACACTGAAGCTTTCTTT. Translation: CAWSVRGMNTEAFF.

This clonotype was counted many times. This rearrangement joins TRBV10-3 to TRBJ2-2; D uncertain. The CDR3 extends over 13 amino acids. V dropped 9 bases and J dropped 0 bases, with 8 bases sitting between them. Germline CDR1 ENHRY, CDR2 SYGVKD. The CDR3, as DNA: TGTGCCATTTCCAGTGCGAACACCGGGGAGCTGTTTTTT. Its protein product is CAISSANTGELFF.

This clonotype was counted between two and nine times. V usage is TRBV29-1 and J usage is TRBJ2-7; 10 nucleotides line up with TRBD2. Trimming removed 5 bases from V and 6 bases from J; junction bases left unmatched: 7. Germline V gene lookup returns CDR1 SQVTM and CDR2 ANQGSEA. The CDR3 has 13 amino acids. DNA of the CDR3: TGCAGCGTTCTAATAGCGGGGGGCGTCGAGCAGTACTTC. It encodes CSVLIAGGVEQYF.